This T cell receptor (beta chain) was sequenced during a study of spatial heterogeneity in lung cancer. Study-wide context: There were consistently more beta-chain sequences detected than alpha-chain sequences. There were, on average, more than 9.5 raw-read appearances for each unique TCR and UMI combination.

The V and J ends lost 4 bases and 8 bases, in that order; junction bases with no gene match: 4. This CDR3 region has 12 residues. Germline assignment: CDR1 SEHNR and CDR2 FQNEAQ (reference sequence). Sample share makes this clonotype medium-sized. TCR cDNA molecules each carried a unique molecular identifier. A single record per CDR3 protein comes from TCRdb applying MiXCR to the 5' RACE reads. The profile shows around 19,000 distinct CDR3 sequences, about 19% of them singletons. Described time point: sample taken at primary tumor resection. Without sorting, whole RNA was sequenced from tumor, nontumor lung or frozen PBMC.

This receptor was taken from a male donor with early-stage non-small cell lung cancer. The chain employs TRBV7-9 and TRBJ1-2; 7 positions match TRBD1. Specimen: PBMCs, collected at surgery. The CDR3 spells CASSSTGLGYTF. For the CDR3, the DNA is TGTGCCAGCAGCTCGACAGGGCTGGGCTACACCTTC.